Below, one TCR beta chain is given with its context. No antigen is known for it. Some clones are missing from TCRdb's copy, which holds only in-frame ones; the method was immunoSEQ multiplex PCR. The table records around 170,000 clones, around nine tenths of them present only once. This sample was included in a study of T cell responses to AZD1222 COVID-19 vaccine. Study-wide results and limits: Repertoires were sampled only after the peak T cell response. Donors, mostly white British, included more females; clonal diversity was possibly underestimated. Once two AZD1222 doses were given, Spike-specific TCR breadth and depth went up. Nearly half of spike-specific TCRs reportedly target unmutated variant regions.

Germline loops: CDR1 SGHRS, CDR2 YFSETQ. V was cut by 3 bases and J by 0 bases, with 24 bases left in between. This CDR3 has 19 amino acids. The sample in question was peripheral blood, obtained 28 days after the second AZD1222 dose. The V call is TRBV5-1, the J call TRBJ1-2, with a tentative D call TRBD1 (5 bases). This clonotype originated in an adult who received the AZD1222 COVID-19 vaccine. Here the CDR3 reads CASSSSSRGELLANYGYTF. The CDR3 nucleotides read TGCGCCAGCAGCTCCTCCTCTCGAGGGGAGCTCTTAGCTAACTATGGCTACACCTTC.